This T cell receptor (beta chain) was recorded in a study of cytomegalovirus exposure and HLA in healthy donors. Study-level results: A few V segments could not be told apart, such as TRBV6-2 and TRBV6-3, and were left out. As a later analysis showed, a missense DCLRE1C variant was linked to trimming of TCR beta V- and J-genes. In terms of immune exposure information, only CMV serostatus was available.

Note on this clone: Antigen: not known.

Germline CDR1 and CDR2: DFQATT and SNEGSKA (reference sequence). The CDR3 has 10 residues. The PCR had 60 Vbeta and 13 Jbeta primers. In the source study's methods: The authors later counted about 80 million unique TCR beta chains, 9 million to 12 million of them shared. Produced via immunoSEQ multiplex PCR; TCRdb's table is partial and in-frame only. That table gives V, J and clone size, and the DNA gave D and trimming. The profile shows 150,000 to 200,000 clones, more than 75% of them singletons. The chain recombines TRBV20-1 with TRBJ2-5; D remains ambiguous. The J call is uncertain, as TRBJ2-7 better fits the DNA end. Specimen: PBMCs. This TCR derives from a woman aged 45-59 years in good health and CMV-seronegative. The CDR3 bases are TGCAGTGCTGGGCTCTACGAGCAGTACTTC. Amino acids: CSAGLYEQYF.